This TCR beta chain was captured by sequencing in a study of blood T cells in healthy people across ages. The J segment lost 2 bases and the V segment lost 1 base, leaving 2 bases of the junction unmatched. The CDR3 length is 16 residues. A sample-barcoded 5' primer and a J-beta primer mix were used in a second PCR of about 7 to 11 cycles. Unique molecular identifiers of 12 random nucleotides labeled each cDNA. TCRdb itself ran the 5' RACE reads through MiXCR, one entry per CDR3 protein. In the table there are some 780,000 distinct CDR3 sequences, about 56% of which are singletons. A word on this clonotype: Its antigen is as yet unknown.

Study-level findings and limits: Age showed a roughly linear inverse relationship with TCR beta diversity per million T cells. Diversity estimates from one million T cells were considered underestimates.

V is TRBV12-3 or TRBV12-4 and J is TRBJ1-5; 10 bases are shared with TRBD1. The specimen was blood. The TCR originated in a middle-aged man in good health. The CDR3 sequence is CASSLGTGGRNQPQHF. In DNA, the CDR3 is TGTGCCAGCAGTTTAGGGACAGGGGGTCGCAATCAGCCCCAGCATTTT.